The sequence of this TCR beta chain was determined in a study of radiotherapy plus CTLA-4 blockade in lung cancer. The V end lost 2 bases, the J end lost 8 bases, and 15 bases lay between the germline ends. From germline, CDR1 is KGHSH and CDR2 LQKENI. This CDR3 has 14 amino acids. Libraries were prepared by immunoSEQ multiplex PCR; TCRdb keeps only in-frame clonotypes and omits some of them. The table records about 100,000 clones, 83% of them present only once. It was focal radiation plus CTLA-4 blockade with ipilimumab that patients with chemo-refractory metastatic non-small-cell lung cancer received.

The chain links TRBV18 to TRBJ1-2, with D maybe TRBD1 (5 bases). The TCR comes from a human donor with non-small cell lung cancer who had stable disease on radiotherapy plus ipilimumab. The sample in question was peripheral blood, obtained from a patient treated with radiotherapy plus ipilimumab. Written as DNA, the CDR3 is TGTGCCAGCTCACCAGCGGGGCAGCTTCACGGCTACACCTTC. Translation: CASSPAGQLHGYTF.